A selection of T cell receptor beta chains follows, all from one sample in a study of beta chain features in type 1 diabetes. TCRdb's copy holds only in-frame clones and misses some; the assay was immunoSEQ multiplex PCR. This sample yields under 300,000 clones, of which roughly 22% are seen a single time; around 0.029% belongs to the top ten. The sequenced sample consisted of naive CD4+ T cells from blood. These receptors came from a woman between 35 and 50 years old with type 1 diabetes. Each CDR3 is given with its conserved first and last residue. A D gene is named only where the DNA matches it firmly. Expanded clones get a size class; other rows say once, few or many, or leave the size out.

cdr3_nt cdr3_aa j_call d_call v_call clone_size
TGTGCCAGCAGCTTAGCGGGTACGAACACCGGGGAGCTGTTTTTT CASSLAGTNTGELFF TRBJ2-2 NA TRBV13 NA
TGTGCCTGGGGGAGGGATGGTGAAAAACTGTTTTTT CAWGRDGEKLFF TRBJ1-4 NA TRBV30 NA
TGCAGCGCCGACAGGGGGGGAAATGAGCAGTTCTTC CSADRGGNEQFF TRBJ2-1 TRBD1 TRBV29-1 NA
TGTGCCAGCTCACTACAGGACAGGGAAAATTCACCCCTCCACTTT CASSLQDRENSPLHF TRBJ1-6 TRBD1 TRBV18 few
TGCAGCGTAGCCGGAGGGGACAGGGTCCGCGAGCAGTACTTC CSVAGGDRVREQYF TRBJ2-7 TRBD1 TRBV29-1 few
TGCGCCAGCAGCCAGGGATTTCTAGGGGACACTGAAGCTTTCTTT CASSQGFLGDTEAFF TRBJ1-1 NA TRBV4-1 NA
TGTGCCAGCAGTTTAGTCCAGGGATATGAGCAGTTCTTC CASSLVQGYEQFF TRBJ2-1 NA TRBV28 NA
TGTGCCAGCAGCTGGGCAGGACAGGGGGCCTCACCCCTCCACTTT CASSWAGQGASPLHF TRBJ1-6 TRBD1 TRBV7-2 NA
TGCAGCGTTGACAGGGGGCGCACCGGGGAGCTGTTTTTT CSVDRGRTGELFF TRBJ2-2 TRBD1 TRBV29-1 NA
TGTGCCAGCAGCTTAACAGGACAGGGCACAGATACGCAGTATTTT CASSLTGQGTDTQYF TRBJ2-3 TRBD1 TRBV7-2 NA
TGTGCCAGCAGCCAATCTAGCGGGAGGGCCGATGAGCAGTTCTTC CASSQSSGRADEQFF TRBJ2-1 TRBD2 TRBV14 few
TGTGCCAGCAGTCCCCGCGGGTGGGTGAGACAGCCCCAGCATTTT CASSPRGWVRQPQHF TRBJ1-5 NA TRBV28 NA
TGTGCCAGCAGTTACCTAGCGGGAGGATACAATGAGCAGTTCTTC CASSYLAGGYNEQFF TRBJ2-1 TRBD2 TRBV6-5 few
TGTGCCAGCAGCCCTACTCACCCCCGGAGGGTCAATGAGCAGTTCTTC CASSPTHPRRVNEQFF TRBJ2-1 NA TRBV9 NA
TGTGCCTGGAGTGGGGGACAGGGGGCATCCTACGAGCAGTACTTC CAWSGGQGASYEQYF TRBJ2-7 TRBD1 TRBV30 NA
TGTGCCAGCAGCCAACTAGCGGAGACCCAGTACTTC CASSQLAETQYF TRBJ2-5 TRBD2 TRBV7-6 few
TGTGCCAGCAGCATGGGACAGGGGTATGGCTACACCTTC CASSMGQGYGYTF TRBJ1-2 TRBD1 TRBV7-2 NA
TGTGCCAGCAGTTTAAGCAGACATACTGAAGCTTTCTTT CASSLSRHTEAFF TRBJ1-1 NA TRBV27 few
TGTGCCACCAGCAGAGCTGGGACAGGGGGAAAGACCGGGGAGCTGTTTTTT CATSRAGTGGKTGELFF TRBJ2-2 TRBD1 TRBV15 NA
TGTGCCACCAGCAGAGATCAGGGACTCCTTTTCCCATACGAGCAGTACTTC CATSRDQGLLFPYEQYF TRBJ2-7 NA TRBV15 few
TGTGCCAGCAGCCAACTAGCGGGGGCCTACAATGAGCAGTTCTTC CASSQLAGAYNEQFF TRBJ2-1 TRBD2 TRBV14 NA
TGCGCCAGCAGCTTGACTCCCTTCCAAGAGACCCAGTACTTC CASSLTPFQETQYF TRBJ2-5 NA TRBV5-1 NA
TGCGCCAGCACCCATGGGGTCGGACTAGCGGGGGGCGAGCAGTACTTC CASTHGVGLAGGEQYF TRBJ2-7 TRBD2 TRBV4-1 NA
TGTGCCTGGTCCCGCAGGGGTTACGAAAAGGAGACCCAGTACTTC CAWSRRGYEKETQYF TRBJ2-5 NA TRBV30 few
TGTGCCAGCACTCTACCTCCGATAGTCAACGAGCAGTACTTC CASTLPPIVNEQYF TRBJ2-7 NA TRBV7-2 NA
TGTGCCAGCAGCGTAGGGACAGGGAATGCCGAGCAGTACTTC CASSVGTGNAEQYF TRBJ2-7 TRBD1 TRBV9 NA
TGTGCCAGCAGCTCCGGGGGGGCTGAAGAGACCCAGTACTTC CASSSGGAEETQYF TRBJ2-5 TRBD2 TRBV7-3 NA
TGTGCCAGCAGCCCCAGGGTGGGCGGGGTGACAGATACGCAGTATTTT CASSPRVGGVTDTQYF TRBJ2-3 NA TRBV7-2 few
TGTGCCAGCATCTGGACAGGGAGTAACTATGGCTACACCTTC CASIWTGSNYGYTF TRBJ1-2 TRBD1 TRBV7-9 few
TGTGCCAGCAGCCCACTTTATGGCGGGACCTACAATGAGCAGTTCTTC CASSPLYGGTYNEQFF TRBJ2-1 NA TRBV14 NA
TGTGCCAGCAGCCTACAGGGCTACGAGCAGTACTTC CASSLQGYEQYF TRBJ2-7 NA TRBV28 NA
TGTGCCACCTCCGGGGCCTACGAGCAGTACTTC CATSGAYEQYF TRBJ2-7 NA TRBV10-3 few
TGTGCCAGCAGTTACGTCGCTACAGGGTCCGGAGAGACCCAGTACTTC CASSYVATGSGETQYF TRBJ2-5 NA TRBV6-6 NA
TGCGCCAGCAGGGACGGGACAGCCTCCTACGAGCAGTACTTC CASRDGTASYEQYF TRBJ2-7 TRBD1 TRBV5-1 NA
TGTGCCAGTAGTATAGGTAGGACTAGCGGGACGGGCTATGAGCAGTTCTTC CASSIGRTSGTGYEQFF TRBJ2-1 TRBD2 TRBV19 few
TGTGCCAGTAGTCAGACAGGCAATCAGCCCCAGCATTTT CASSQTGNQPQHF TRBJ1-5 NA TRBV19 few
TGTGCCAGCAGCGTAGGGGAGGTTGGCTATGGCTACACCTTC CASSVGEVGYGYTF TRBJ1-2 NA TRBV9 NA
TGCGCCAGCAGCTTGGCTGCGGGAGGACAAGCGGAGCAGTTCTTC CASSLAAGGQAEQFF TRBJ2-1 TRBD2 TRBV5-1 NA
TGTGCCAGCAGCTTCCTAGCGGGAGGGGTCTACAATGAGCAGTTCTTC CASSFLAGGVYNEQFF TRBJ2-1 TRBD2 TRBV7-2 NA
TGCAGCGTTGGACAGGTCTATGGCTACACCTTC CSVGQVYGYTF TRBJ1-2 NA TRBV29-1 NA
TGTGCCAGCAGGAATAACGGGGTTGAGGTCGGGCAGTACTTC CASRNNGVEVGQYF TRBJ2-7 NA TRBV6-6 NA
TGTGCCAGCAGTGAAATAGGTTTGGGGGCGTACTTC CASSEIGLGAYF TRBJ1-2 NA TRBV25-1 NA
TGTGCCAGCAGTATCTTTGGCGGCAATGAGCAGTTCTTC CASSIFGGNEQFF TRBJ2-1 NA TRBV5-6 NA
TGCGCCAGCAGCATCACTAGCGGGGGATCAGATACGCAGTATTTT CASSITSGGSDTQYF TRBJ2-3 TRBD2 TRBV4-3 few
TGTGCCAGCAGCTTGGTGAGACAGGGTGGTAATGAGCAGTTCTTC CASSLVRQGGNEQFF TRBJ2-1 TRBD1 TRBV5-4 NA
TGTGCCAGCAGCTTAGTTAGCGGGGGTACCTACGAGCAGTACTTC CASSLVSGGTYEQYF TRBJ2-7 TRBD2 TRBV7-2 NA
TGTGCCAGCAGTGTAGACAGTGGAGAGACCCAGTACTTC CASSVDSGETQYF TRBJ2-5 NA TRBV2 NA
TGTGCCAGCAGCACCGGGACACCGAGCTCCTACGAGCAGTACTTC CASSTGTPSSYEQYF TRBJ2-7 NA TRBV9 few
TGCGCCAGCAGCGGACTAGCGGGGGGACACAATGAGCAGTTCTTC CASSGLAGGHNEQFF TRBJ2-1 TRBD2 TRBV5-1 few
TGTGCCAGTAGCACAGGGGGCGGTCAGCCCCAGCATTTT CASSTGGGQPQHF TRBJ1-5 TRBD1 TRBV19 NA
TGTGCCAGCAGCTTCCGCCAGGGGGTACGCAGTGAAGCTTTCTTT CASSFRQGVRSEAFF TRBJ1-1 TRBD1 TRBV7-2 NA
TGTGCCAGCAGCTTACAGCGACAAGAGACCCAGTACTTC CASSLQRQETQYF TRBJ2-5 NA TRBV7-3 NA
TGTGCCAGCAGCTTAGTAGCCGCCGGGATCACAGTCACCCAGTACTTC CASSLVAAGITVTQYF TRBJ2-5 NA TRBV7-2 few
TGTGCCAGCAGTGATACGTCAGGGCTGGAGACCCAGTACTTC CASSDTSGLETQYF TRBJ2-5 NA TRBV25-1 NA
TGTGCCAGCAGTGACGCGGCGGTAGACAATGAGCAGTTCTTC CASSDAAVDNEQFF TRBJ2-1 NA TRBV2 few